Shown below are 7 T cell receptor beta chains from a single sample sequenced in a study of T-cell reconstitution after alpha-beta-depleted transplantation in children. Preparation of the TCRbeta library involved a method that used unique molecular identifiers. Via MiXCR, TCRdb re-called the PCR reads, giving one row per CDR3 protein. The table has 190,000 or so distinct CDR3 sequences, around 6.8% seen once. Material: PBMCs from the stem cell graft donor, obtained from the stem cell graft. The receptors shown here come from a human donor who donated a stem cell graft to a child with Wiskott-Aldrich syndrome.

This clonotype was counted many times. The chain has TRBV6-1 and TRBJ1-4; D perhaps matches TRBD1 (5 bases). Deletions cut 8 bases from V and 0 bases from J, with 10 bases between. This CDR3 contains 14 residues. From germline, CDR1 is MNHNS and CDR2 SASEGT. The CDR3: CASGAVSTNEKLFF. The CDR3 coding sequence is TGTGCCAGCGGGGCGGTCTCAACTAATGAAAAACTGTTTTTT.

This clonotype appeared many times. The chain links TRBV12-3 or TRBV12-4 to TRBJ2-7; D gene uncertain. V was cut by 3 bases and J by 6 bases, with 9 bases left in between. The CDR3 extends over 12 amino acids. The CDR3 DNA is TGTGCCAGCAGTTTTAATGGGGTCGAGCAGTACTTC. It encodes CASSFNGVEQYF.

This clonotype was found many times. The V call is TRBV9, the J call TRBJ2-3; D uncertain. Germline-derived CDR1 and CDR2 are SGDLS and YYNGEE. Trimming removed 0 bases at V and 3 bases at J, with 11 bases between. This CDR3 spans 15 amino acids. The CDR3, as DNA: TGTGCCAGCAGCGTAGCAGGAACCCTGACAGATACGCAGTATTTT. Residues: CASSVAGTLTDTQYF.

The chain links TRBV6-1 to TRBJ2-3; TRBD2 matches at 16 bases. V lost 2 bases and J lost 0; bases outside the gene matches: 2. This CDR3 is 18 amino acids long. Germline CDR1 is MNHNS and CDR2 is SASEGT. CDR3 sequence reads: CASSEPGLAGGSTDTQYF. The CDR3 coding sequence is TGTGCCAGCAGTGAACCGGGACTAGCGGGGGGGAGCACAGATACGCAGTATTTT.

The sample holds many counts of this clonotype. The V call is TRBV3-1, the J call TRBJ2-2; no clear D. V lost 0 bases to trimming and J lost 7 bases, with 15 bases between them. From germline, CDR1 is LGHDT and CDR2 YNNKEL (reference sequence). There are 16 residues in the CDR3. The CDR3: CASSQEVPNVGGELFF. Here the CDR3 DNA reads TGTGCCAGCAGCCAAGAAGTACCGAATGTAGGCGGGGAGCTGTTTTTT.

This clonotype has at least ten counts. The chain recombines TRBV10-3 with TRBJ2-5; D is unresolved. The V gene lost 2 bases and the J gene lost 1 base, with 11 bases spanning the gap. CDR3 length: 15 residues. Germline CDR1 reads ENHRY; CDR2 reads SYGVKD. CDR3 region: CAISEGQPSQETQYF. The CDR3, as DNA: TGTGCCATCAGTGAGGGGCAGCCTAGCCAAGAGACCCAGTACTTC.

This clonotype was detected ten times or more. The chain links TRBV7-9 to TRBJ2-1; D gene ambiguous. The CDR3 runs 15 residues. Germline lookup yields CDR1 SEHNR and CDR2 FQNEAQ (reference sequence). Trimming pared 1 base from V and 3 bases from J, leaving 10 bases between. The CDR3 DNA sequence: TGTGCCAGCAGCTTAGGCCCTTCTGACTACAATGAGCAGTTCTTC. Amino acid sequence: CASSLGPSDYNEQFF.